Listed below are T cell receptor beta chains from one sample, sequenced in a study of CD8+ T cells in alopecia areata. Data came from immunoSEQ multiplex PCR; TCRdb stores just in-frame clones and leaves some out. The sample has 190,000 or so clones, 60% to 70% seen once. Sequencing was performed on CD4+ T cells sorted from blood, taken at week 4, from a patient treated with tofacitinib. The receptors were gathered from a human donor with alopecia areata. Each CDR3 is given with its conserved first and last residue. The order of the fields is CDR3 protein, CDR3 DNA, J gene, V gene, clone size, D gene, CDR3 length. The D gene is left open where the match is weak. A row's size may be missing; if present it is once, few, many or a size class.

CDR3aa: CASSPGQSTLYEQYF; CDR3nt: TGTGCCAGCAGCCCCGGACAGTCTACTCTCTACGAGCAGTACTTC; j_gene: TRBJ2-7; v_gene: TRBV28; abundance: few; d_gene: .; len: 15
CDR3aa: CASSQDRSSLGAAFF; CDR3nt: TGCGCCAGCAGCCAAGATCGTAGCTCCTTAGGTGCAGCTTTCTTT; j_gene: TRBJ1-1; v_gene: TRBV4-1; abundance: few; d_gene: .; len: 15
CDR3aa: CAWSTPRTGGIPDTQYF; CDR3nt: TGTGCCTGGAGTACCCCCCGGACAGGGGGCATCCCAGATACGCAGTATTTT; j_gene: TRBJ2-3; v_gene: TRBV30; abundance: .; d_gene: TRBD1; len: 17
CDR3aa: CASKGQLSSYEQYF; CDR3nt: TGTGCCAGCAAGGGGCAACTAAGCTCCTACGAGCAGTACTTC; j_gene: TRBJ2-7; v_gene: TRBV6-5; abundance: few; d_gene: .; len: 14
CDR3aa: CASSEYSGGDYGYTF; CDR3nt: TGTGCCAGCAGTGAATATTCGGGGGGCGACTATGGCTACACCTTC; j_gene: TRBJ1-2; v_gene: TRBV25-1; abundance: few; d_gene: .; len: 15
CDR3aa: CSVEDRANTEAFF; CDR3nt: TGCAGCGTTGAGGACAGGGCGAACACTGAAGCTTTCTTT; j_gene: TRBJ1-1; v_gene: TRBV29-1; abundance: .; d_gene: TRBD1; len: 13
CDR3aa: CASSDRQGYTGELFF; CDR3nt: TGTGCCAGCAGCGACAGACAGGGTTATACCGGGGAGCTGTTTTTT; j_gene: TRBJ2-2; v_gene: TRBV27; abundance: .; d_gene: TRBD1; len: 15
CDR3aa: CAWDRVGREQYF; CDR3nt: TGTGCCTGGGACAGGGTGGGGAGGGAGCAGTACTTC; j_gene: TRBJ2-7; v_gene: TRBV30; abundance: few; d_gene: .; len: 12
CDR3aa: CASSFLDNSYEQYF; CDR3nt: TGTGCCAGCAGCTTTCTAGACAACTCCTACGAGCAGTACTTC; j_gene: TRBJ2-7; v_gene: TRBV7-8; abundance: .; d_gene: .; len: 14
CDR3aa: CASSRDSNQPQHF; CDR3nt: TGTGCCAGCTCAAGGGACAGCAATCAGCCCCAGCATTTT; j_gene: TRBJ1-5; v_gene: TRBV18; abundance: .; d_gene: .; len: 13
CDR3aa: CASSILSGTTGGGKKAFF; CDR3nt: TGTGCCAGTAGTATTTTATCCGGGACAACGGGTGGAGGGAAGAAGGCTTTCTTT; j_gene: TRBJ1-1; v_gene: TRBV19; abundance: .; d_gene: .; len: 18
CDR3aa: CSVEVRRDTESSYEQYF; CDR3nt: TGCAGCGTTGAAGTTCGGAGGGACACCGAGAGCTCCTACGAGCAGTACTTC; j_gene: TRBJ2-7; v_gene: TRBV29-1; abundance: .; d_gene: .; len: 17
CDR3aa: CASSQTGVTGANVLTF; CDR3nt: TGTGCCAGCAGCCAGACAGGGGTAACTGGGGCCAACGTCCTGACTTTC; j_gene: TRBJ2-6; v_gene: TRBV14; abundance: few; d_gene: TRBD1; len: 16
CDR3aa: CASSYQVSGANVLTF; CDR3nt: TGTGCCAGCAGTTACCAGGTGTCTGGGGCCAACGTCCTGACTTTC; j_gene: TRBJ2-6; v_gene: TRBV6-5; abundance: .; d_gene: .; len: 15
CDR3aa: CAWRRAGVETQYF; CDR3nt: TGTGCCTGGCGGAGGGCCGGCGTCGAGACCCAGTACTTC; j_gene: TRBJ2-5; v_gene: TRBV30; abundance: .; d_gene: .; len: 13
CDR3aa: CASSLGQRGSPLHF; CDR3nt: TGTGCCAGCAGCTTAGGACAAAGGGGTTCACCCCTCCACTTT; j_gene: TRBJ1-6; v_gene: TRBV7-2; abundance: .; d_gene: .; len: 14
CDR3aa: CASTLAGGTYNEQFF; CDR3nt: TGTGCCAGCACCCTAGCGGGGGGCACCTACAATGAGCAGTTCTTC; j_gene: TRBJ2-1; v_gene: TRBV28; abundance: many; d_gene: TRBD2; len: 15
CDR3aa: CATSRSRHYTGELFF; CDR3nt: TGTGCCACCAGCAGGTCAAGGCACTACACCGGGGAGCTGTTTTTT; j_gene: TRBJ2-2; v_gene: TRBV15; abundance: once; d_gene: .; len: 15
CDR3aa: CAWSKRQGSEQYF; CDR3nt: TGTGCCTGGAGCAAGCGACAGGGCAGCGAGCAGTACTTC; j_gene: TRBJ2-7; v_gene: TRBV30; abundance: .; d_gene: TRBD1; len: 13
CDR3aa: CASSLMNQPQHF; CDR3nt: TGTGCCAGCTCCCTTATGAATCAGCCCCAGCATTTT; j_gene: TRBJ1-5; v_gene: TRBV18; abundance: .; d_gene: .; len: 12
CDR3aa: CASSPGRRGTSSYEQYF; CDR3nt: TGTGCCAGCTCACCCGGGCGGCGGGGAACTAGCTCCTACGAGCAGTACTTC; j_gene: TRBJ2-7; v_gene: TRBV18; abundance: .; d_gene: .; len: 17
CDR3aa: CASSNPGLASQETQYF; CDR3nt: TGTGCCAGTAGTAACCCGGGACTAGCGTCGCAAGAGACCCAGTACTTC; j_gene: TRBJ2-5; v_gene: TRBV19; abundance: .; d_gene: TRBD2; len: 16
CDR3aa: CASSAEQRPKQFF; CDR3nt: TGTGCCAGCAGCGCCGAACAGCGACCTAAACAGTTCTTC; j_gene: TRBJ2-1; v_gene: TRBV7-2; abundance: .; d_gene: .; len: 13